This T cell receptor (beta chain) was found in a study of T cells after yellow fever vaccination. TCRdb reanalysed the 5' RACE reads using MiXCR and keeps one entry per CDR3 protein. The sample carries 300,000 to 350,000 distinct CDR3 sequences, almost 4% recorded once. V shed 1 base and J shed 3 bases, with 9 bases lying between them. The CDR3 consists of 13 residues. Germline values: CDR1 DFQATT, CDR2 SNEGSKA (reference sequence). This clonotype has just a few counts. The antigen remains undetermined. Overall study findings and caveats: High-abundance clonotypes from the bulk population could contaminate FACS-sorted repertoires.

This receptor was identified in a man younger than 35 who received the YFV17D yellow fever vaccine. V usage is TRBV20-1 and J usage is TRBJ2-5; D perhaps matches TRBD2 (6 bases). The input for sequencing was PBMCs, taken 5 days after the yellow fever booster vaccination. CDR3 bases: TGCAGTGCTAGAGCTCCGGGGGAAGAGACCCAGTACTTC. This gives the protein CSARAPGEETQYF.